This T cell receptor (beta chain) was observed in a study of T cells in Graves' hyperthyroidism and ophthalmopathy. This clonotype came up a few times. The V gene's germline CDR1 is SEHNR and CDR2 FQNEAQ (reference sequence). The V and J ends lost 6 bases and 8 bases respectively, with 21 bases between them. This CDR3 has 15 residues. TCR beta CDR3 regions were amplified from RNA transcripts. HTBI primers were employed in a first-round RT-PCR of the TCR CDR3. TCRdb re-called the multiplex PCR reads with MiXCR, one entry per CDR3 protein. The profile shows roughly 740,000 distinct CDR3 sequences, about 16% of them singletons.

Sequenced: blood. The sequence was collected from a man between 18 and 29 years old with Graves' hyperthyroidism. The rearrangement uses TRBV7-9 and TRBJ2-3; the D is unclear. The CDR3 protein is CASSPTRAMAGTQYF. CDR3 in DNA: TGTGCCAGCAGTCCAACCCGCGCCATGGCAGGTACGCAGTATTTT.